This T cell receptor (beta chain) was recovered during a study of response to subunit inactivated influenza vaccine. Study-level results: Each seasonal flu vaccination may recruit only limited new T cells, authors suggested.

There are a few counts of this clonotype. As yet, its antigen is unknown. The CDR3 is 17 residues long. Germline CDR1 is LGHDT and CDR2 is YNNKEL (reference sequence). V shed 4 bases and J shed 0 bases, with 19 bases lying between them. One entry per CDR3 protein, called by TCRdb with MiXCR from the RT-PCR reads. This table has 450,000 to 600,000 distinct CDR3 sequences, about 7.2% appearing once. This chain uses TRBV3-1 with TRBJ2-7; D might be TRBD2 (6 bases). The sequence was collected from a man between 45 and 75 years old who received an inactivated influenza vaccine. The sample was PBMCs from blood, taken around 2 years after vaccination. The CDR3 nucleotides are TGTGCCAGCAGCCGCCTACCTCCGGGACTCCCCTCCTACGAGCAGTACTTC. It specifies CASSRLPPGLPSYEQYF.